The entry below describes one TCR beta chain. This record belongs to a study of blood T cell repertoires in COVID-19. In the study overall: PBMCs, B-cell-depleted T cells, or T cells were the source of the cDNA or gDNA that made up the material.

V lost 4 bases and J lost 4, with 20 bases in between. The CDR3 runs 17 residues. Germline loops: CDR1 SNHLY, CDR2 FYNNEI. Data came from immunoSEQ multiplex PCR; TCRdb stores just in-frame clones and leaves some out. The sample holds around 200,000 clones, around nine tenths seen once. This clonotype was obtained from a man in his 60s who had recovered from COVID-19. The sequenced sample consisted of peripheral blood. V and J are TRBV2 and TRBJ2-1, with D tentatively TRBD2 (8 bases). CDR3 DNA sequence: TGTGCCAGCAGTGGAGGGACAGACACTAGCGGATACAATGAGCAGTTCTTC. Its translation is CASSGGTDTSGYNEQFF.